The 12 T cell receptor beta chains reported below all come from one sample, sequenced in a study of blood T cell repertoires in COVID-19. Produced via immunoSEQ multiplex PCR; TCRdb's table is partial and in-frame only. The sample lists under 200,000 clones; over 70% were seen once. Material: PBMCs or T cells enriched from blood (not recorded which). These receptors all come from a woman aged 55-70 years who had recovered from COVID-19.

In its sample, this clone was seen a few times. In DNA form, the CDR3 reads TGTGCCAGCAGTGACTTCGGGAGGACAAACTATGGCTACACCTTC. This sequence encodes CASSDFGRTNYGYTF. The rearrangement uses TRBV2 and TRBJ1-2; a weak D match, TRBD1 (5 bases). Germline CDR1 SNHLY, CDR2 FYNNEI. The CDR3 length is 15 residues. Trimming shortened V by 3 bases and J by 2 bases, and 13 bases separated the two germline ends.

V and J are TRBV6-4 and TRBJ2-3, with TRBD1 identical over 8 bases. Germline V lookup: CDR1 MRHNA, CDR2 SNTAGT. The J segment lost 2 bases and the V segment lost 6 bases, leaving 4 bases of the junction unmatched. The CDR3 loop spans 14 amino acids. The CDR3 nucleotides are TGTGCCAGCAGACTGACAGGGGACACAGATACGCAGTATTTT. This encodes CASRLTGDTDTQYF.

The CDR3 here is CSVGTGGETQYF. CDR3 coding DNA: TGCAGCGTCGGGACAGGGGGAGAGACCCAGTACTTC. The rearrangement uses TRBV29-1 and TRBJ2-5; 11 bases map to TRBD1. The germline CDR1 and CDR2 sequences are SQVTM and ANQGSEA. CDR3 length equals 12 residues. With 6 bases clipped from V and 4 bases from J, the junction kept 1 base outside the gene matches. Full variable domain (rest looked up from reference TRBV29-1 and TRBJ2-5): SAVISQKPSRDICQRGTSLTIQCQVDSQVTMMFWYRQQPGQSLTLIATANQGSEATYESGFVIDKFPISRPNLTFSTLTVSNMSPEDSSIYLCSVGTGGETQYFGPGTRLLVL.

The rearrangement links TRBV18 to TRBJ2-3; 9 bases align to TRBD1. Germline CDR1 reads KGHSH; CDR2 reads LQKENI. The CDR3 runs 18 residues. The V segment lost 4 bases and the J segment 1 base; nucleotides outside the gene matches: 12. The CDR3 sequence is CASSLDRQGVGGTDTQYF. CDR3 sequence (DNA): TGTGCCAGCTCACTAGACAGACAGGGGGTTGGCGGCACAGATACGCAGTATTTT.

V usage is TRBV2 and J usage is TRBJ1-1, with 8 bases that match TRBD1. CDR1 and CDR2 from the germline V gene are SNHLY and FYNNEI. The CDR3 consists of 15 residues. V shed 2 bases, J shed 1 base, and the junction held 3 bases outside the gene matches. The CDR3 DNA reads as TGTGCCAGCAGTGAAAGGACAGGGAAGAACACTGAAGCTTTCTTT. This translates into CASSERTGKNTEAFF.

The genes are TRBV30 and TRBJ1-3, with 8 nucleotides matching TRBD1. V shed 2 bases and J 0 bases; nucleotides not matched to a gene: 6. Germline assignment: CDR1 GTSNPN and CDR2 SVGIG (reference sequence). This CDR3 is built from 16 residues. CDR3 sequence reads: CAWSKTGASSGNTIYF. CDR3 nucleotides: TGTGCCTGGAGTAAGACAGGGGCCAGCTCTGGAAACACCATATATTTT.

This chain's CDR3 is CASSPIQGSGETQYF. The DNA for the CDR3 is TGTGCCAGCTCACCCATACAGGGCAGTGGAGAGACCCAGTACTTC. This chain links TRBV18 with TRBJ2-5, with D perhaps TRBD1 (6 bases). The CDR3 covers 15 residues. CDR1 is KGHSH and CDR2 is LQKENI in the germline V gene. V shed 3 bases and J shed 4 bases, with 15 bases lying between them. Using reference TRBV18 and TRBJ2-5 for the parts outside the CDR3, the full variable domain is NAGVMQNPRHLVRRRGQEARLRCSPMKGHSHVYWYRQLPEEGLKFMVYLQKENIIDESGMPKERFSAEFPKEGPSILRIQQVVRGDSAAYFCASSPIQGSGETQYFGPGTRLLVL.

CDR3 in amino acids: CASSRPGQGLEQYF. CDR3 nucleotide sequence: TGCGCCAGCAGCCGTCCGGGACAGGGTCTCGAGCAGTACTTC. J is TRBJ2-7 and V is TRBV5-1; TRBD1 agrees at 9 bases. V gave up 4 bases and J gave up 6 bases; unmatched junction bases: 8. The CDR3 runs 14 residues. The V gene's germline CDR1 is SGHRS and CDR2 YFSETQ.

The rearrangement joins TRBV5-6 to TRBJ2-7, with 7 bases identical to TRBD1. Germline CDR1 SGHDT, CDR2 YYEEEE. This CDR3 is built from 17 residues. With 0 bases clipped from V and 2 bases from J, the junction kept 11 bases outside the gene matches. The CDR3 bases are TGTGCCAGCAGCTTGGCCTATGGGGACAGTTTTACCTACGAGCAGTACTTC. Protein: CASSLAYGDSFTYEQYF.

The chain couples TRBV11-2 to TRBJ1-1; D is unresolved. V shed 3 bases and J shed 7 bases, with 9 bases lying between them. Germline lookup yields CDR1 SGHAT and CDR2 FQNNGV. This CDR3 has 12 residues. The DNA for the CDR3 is TGTGCCAGCAGCTTGGTTGGAGGTGAAGCTTTCTTT. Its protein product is CASSLVGGEAFF.

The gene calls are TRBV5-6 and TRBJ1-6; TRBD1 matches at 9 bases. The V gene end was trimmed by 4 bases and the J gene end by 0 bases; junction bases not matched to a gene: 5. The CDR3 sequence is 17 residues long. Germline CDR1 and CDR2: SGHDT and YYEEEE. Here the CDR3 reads CASSGGQGGSYNSPLHF. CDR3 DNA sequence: TGTGCCAGCAGCGGGGGACAGGGTGGCTCCTATAATTCACCCCTCCACTTT.

The CDR3 loop is CASSFTGVDYGYTF. The CDR3 DNA reads as TGTGCCAGCAGCTTCACAGGGGTGGACTATGGCTACACCTTC. This chain uses TRBV7-8 with TRBJ1-2, with 7 bases that match TRBD1. Germline V lookup: CDR1 SGHVS, CDR2 FQNEAQ. V trimming: 3 bases; J trimming: 3 bases; junction bases outside the gene matches: 4. The CDR3 totals 14 residues.